These T cell receptor beta chains were read from a single sample in a study of shared clonotypes between healthy human individuals. Sequencing used immunoSEQ multiplex PCR; TCRdb keeps in-frame clones, though not all of them. This sample has fewer than 800,000 clones, with 92% found just once. Source material: naive CD8+ T cells sorted from blood. These receptors were taken from a man aged 25-40 years in good health. Each CDR3 is given with its conserved first and last residue. Some rows mark clone size as missing; the rest say once, few, many or name a class of expanded clone.

CDR3: CATPEQVRYGYTF
size: NA
V: TRBV2

CDR3: CASSPSRESYEQYF
size: NA
V: TRBV11-2

CDR3: CASSLSAGGYEQYF
size: NA
V: TRBV27

CDR3: CASSLASGSSYEQYF
size: NA
V: TRBV7-7

CDR3: CASSPLDGGTEAFF
size: NA
V: TRBV28

CDR3: CASRCPPRTSGKYHNEQFF
size: once
V: TRBV12-2

CDR3: CASSPRGLGANVLTF
size: NA
V: TRBV7-6

CDR3: CASSGAIWYEQYF
size: NA
V: TRBV27

CDR3: CASSFTGGYRSSYEQYF
size: NA
V: TRBV7-9

CDR3: CASSIVWGEQFF
size: NA
V: TRBV27

CDR3: CASSQEAGWETQYF
size: once
V: TRBV4-1